Given below is one T cell receptor beta chain in context. This clonotype was observed a few times. Its antigen is not yet known. No qualities accompany the bases; no much larger clone lies one base away. The sample originates from a study of human T cells and chemical hapten exposure (dated by TCRdb to 2020 to 2023). Turning to the overall study: For sensitization, 2% DPC in acetone was applied to a 2 cm by 2 cm area of upper inner arm skin. Approximately 28 alopecia patients gave blood for TCR sequencing at one to four time points (pre-sensitization, 2, 6 and 24 weeks). Patch testing on the upper back used Finn chambers containing 0.01% DPC, with scoring done after 6 days according to International Contact Dermatitis Research Group standards. Libraries were pooled for sequencing, and variation in per-sample TCR yields was attributed mainly to small differences in library volumes within the pool. Blood was sampled from patients pre-sensitization (week 0) and at 2, 6 and about 24 weeks after DPC sensitization. The mostly female patient cohort included alopecia areata with under or over 50% scalp involvement, alopecia totalis and alopecia universalis. Patients additionally received weekly therapeutic DPC doses to the scalp throughout the roughly 25-week study period. In alopecia patients, the study followed how the peripheral blood TCR repertoire changed in vivo over primary and secondary sensitization to diphenylcyclopropenone (DPC), a hapten.

The CDR3 runs 15 residues from the cysteine to the phenylalanine. The sequence is cut down to CDR3 DNA, 45 bases in frame from base 1. The germline ends are 14 bases apart after V is trimmed by 2 bases and J by 6 bases. CDR1 and CDR2 were assigned from the germline V gene as SGHRS and YFSETQ. Receptor amplification or capture employed RACE. The sample was run on a NextSeq 500. During library preparation, unique molecular identifiers were attached to individual cDNA molecules so that TCRs could be counted quantitatively and reproducibly. From each blood RNA sample, both TCR alpha and TCR beta chains were sequenced. The source study handled its data this way. The median number of TCRs per sample was 95,638, ranging from roughly 23,224 to 690,600. The Decombinator software suite was used to annotate the V, J and CDR3 of the TCR reads. To make PS versus PT1 abundance plots, every sample was subsampled to the same number of TCRs (28,000). TCRs were defined as expanded if absent before sensitization and observed at least eight times at the 2-week time point. Clones were called with MiXCR by TCRdb after fastp trimmed the public reads at Q25, and only in-frame beta chains were retained. When rows share a CDR3 protein, they turn into one entry using the most common DNA and genes. TCRdb, not the original authors, processed these V and J calls. The sample table holds 180,000 or so distinct CDR3 sequences, of which around 24% were seen once. About 7% of the sample belongs to the ten largest clones.

General conclusions and limits of the study: Because all patients had alopecia, a presumed autoimmune disease, the immune response of the patients might differ from that of healthy individuals. After repeated subsampling, the strength of the expansion versus patch-test correlation and the threshold at which it became significant changed. The number of TCRs above 1 in 1000 frequency did not change with DPC sensitization; there was no evidence of global repertoire structure alterations. Patch test score was positively correlated with the number of PT1 expanded TCRs, with significance at thresholds 8, 16 and 32 but not at 4. Significantly more large CDR3 similarity clusters were formed by expanded TCRs than by pre-sensitization or healthy control sets, consistent with antigen-driven responses.

In the paper's terms, the time point label means: patch test 1, 2 weeks after DPC sensitization. This sample's treatment or condition label indicates: therapeutic diphenylcyclopropenone sensitization with weekly scalp DPC. Blood at each patch-test visit was drawn before the patch test was applied. Eligible patients were aged 18 to 70, diagnosed with alopecia, deemed suitable for DPC therapy, and excluded if pregnant. Total RNA was extracted from unfractionated whole blood that had been collected in Tempus Blood RNA tubes. This TCR came from a woman between 50 and 59 years old with alopecia areata. Some clones in this sample may be carry-over from other donors' samples. Sample: whole blood, taken in connection with sensitization to the hapten diphenylcyclopropenone (DPC). The V and J genes are TRBV5-1 and TRBJ2-2, with TRBD1 as a weak D call on 6 bases. The nucleotide sequence reads as follows: TGCGCCAGCAGCTTTGGAACAGGGAAACCCGGGGAGCTGTTTTTT. This yields the protein CASSFGTGKPGELFF.